The present T cell receptor (beta chain) was sequenced within a study of T cells in Graves' hyperthyroidism and ophthalmopathy. For ophthalmopathy patients, the Clinical Activity Score was at least 3 and the NOSPECS grade at least 4; duration was under 3 months. Using RNA transcripts as the source, TCR beta CDR3 regions were amplified. Carried out on the TCR CDR3, a first-round RT-PCR used the HTBI primer set. MiXCR, run by TCRdb on the multiplex PCR reads, gives a single entry per CDR3 protein. The sample yields fewer than 500,000 distinct CDR3 sequences, around 15% seen once. To note about this clonotype: Being one base from a much bigger clone, this may be a read error.

The clonotype comes from a woman in her twenties or thirties with Graves' ophthalmopathy. The sample was blood.

This CDR3 is CASSLGGCVYNEQFF. CDR3 DNA: TGCGCCAGCAGCTTGGGGGGCTGTGTCTACAATGAGCAGTTCTTC. V gene TRBV5-1 combines with J gene TRBJ2-1; a weak D match, TRBD1 (5 bases). Trimming shortened V by 0 bases and J by 3 bases, and 10 bases separated the two germline ends. CDR1 and CDR2 (germline): SGHRS, YFSETQ. CDR3 length: 15 residues.